This TCR beta chain is drawn from a study of siplizumab effects on memory and regulatory T cells. Study conclusions and caveats: Siplizumab significantly reduced alloreactive sequences traceable to unstimulated CD4+ memory cells. Researchers could not give a naive or memory phenotype to roughly 75-96% of proliferating CD4+ or CD8+ clones.

Method: immunoSEQ multiplex PCR; TCRdb's copy keeps in-frame clones and lacks some. This table holds roughly 100,000 clones, about 93% found once. This clone has only a few counts. The antigen is unknown. The length of the CDR3 is 15 residues. Trimming took off 5 bases at V and 0 bases at J, with 13 bases between the two ends. The germline CDR1 and CDR2 sequences are LNHNV and YYDKDF (reference sequence). The sample was non-Treg CD4+ T cells sorted from blood. The receptor's source is a human donor in good health. The V gene is TRBV15, the J gene TRBJ1-1, with D unclear. In nucleotides, the CDR3 is TGTGCCACCAGCCGAGGAGCCGGGATGAACACTGAAGCTTTCTTT. Its protein product is CATSRGAGMNTEAFF.